The clone carrying this T cell receptor beta chain was detected only a few times. Sequence at one end of the junction differs from germline and may be a read error. The sample belongs to a study of CD4 and CD8 cells across lung adenocarcinoma regions. Samples came from patients with localized non-small cell lung adenocarcinoma. TCRdb analysed the PCR reads with MiXCR anew, one entry per CDR3 protein. Here the sample spans about 20,000 distinct CDR3 sequences, approximately 54% being singletons. Germline V CDR1 and CDR2: MNHEY, SMNVEV (reference sequence). There are 11 residues in the CDR3. V gene TRBV27 combines with J gene TRBJ2-3, with D maybe TRBD1 (5 bases). The sequence was collected from a female donor with lung adenocarcinoma. The CD4 and CD8 labels of this study may be unreliable. Specimen: CD8+ T cells from the center of a lung tumor. As DNA, the CDR3 is TGTGGGGGCGGTCCTCAAGAGACGCAGTATTTC. Protein sequence: CGGGPQETQYF.